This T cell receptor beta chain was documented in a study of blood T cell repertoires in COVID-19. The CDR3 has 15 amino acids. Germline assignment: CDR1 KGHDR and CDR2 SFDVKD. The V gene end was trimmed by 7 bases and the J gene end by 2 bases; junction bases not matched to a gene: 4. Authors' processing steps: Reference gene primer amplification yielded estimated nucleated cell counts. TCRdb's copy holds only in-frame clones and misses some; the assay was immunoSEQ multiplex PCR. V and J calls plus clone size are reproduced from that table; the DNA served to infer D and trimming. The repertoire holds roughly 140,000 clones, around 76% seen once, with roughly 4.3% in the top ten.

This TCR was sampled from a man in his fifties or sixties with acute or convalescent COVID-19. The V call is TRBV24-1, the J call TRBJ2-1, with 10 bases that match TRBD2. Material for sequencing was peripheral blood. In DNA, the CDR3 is TGTGCCACCAGGGCTAGCGGGGGAGCCTACAATGAGCAGTTCTTC. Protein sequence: CATRASGGAYNEQFF.